This entry lists 7 T cell receptor beta chains sequenced from one sample in a study of blood T cell repertoires in COVID-19. Produced via immunoSEQ multiplex PCR; TCRdb's table is partial and in-frame only. The sample carries about 220,000 clones, 70% to 90% recorded once. Input material: PBMCs or T cells enriched from blood (not recorded which). These receptors were collected from a woman aged 45-60 years with acute COVID-19.

In its sample, this clone was seen once. V is TRBV9 and J is TRBJ2-5; 9 bases align to TRBD1. V dropped 4 bases and J dropped 5; count of bases not matched to a gene: 6. CDR1 is SGDLS, CDR2 YYNGEE, per germline. This CDR3 region has 14 residues. The CDR3 coding sequence is TGTGCCAGCAGCTCCTTCGGGACAGGGGAGACCCAGTACTTC. Protein: CASSSFGTGETQYF.

This chain uses TRBV28 with TRBJ2-1; 9 nucleotides align to TRBD2. Germline V gives CDR1 MDHEN, CDR2 SYDVKM. J lost 9 bases, V lost 6 bases, and 12 bases had no gene match. There are 15 residues in the CDR3. The CDR3 nucleotides are TGTGCCAGCAGCCCAAGCTGGCGGGAGGGGGGTGAGCAGTTCTTC. The encoded protein is CASSPSWREGGEQFF.

The rearrangement joins TRBV6-5 to TRBJ2-3; possible D gene TRBD1, 6 bases. From germline, CDR1 is MNHEY and CDR2 SVGAGI. The CDR3 runs to 15 residues. V lost 9 bases to trimming and J lost 5 bases, with 21 bases between them. CDR3 nucleotides: TGTGCCAGTACTAAAGGAGCGGCAGGGGAAGATACGCAGTATTTT. This gives the protein CASTKGAAGEDTQYF.

V usage is TRBV3-1 (or the pseudogene TRBV3-2) and J usage is TRBJ2-7; tentatively, D is TRBD1 (5 bases). CDR3 length equals 13 residues. Trimming shortened V by 8 bases and J by 5 bases, and 16 bases separated the two germline ends. CDR1 is LGHDT and CDR2 is YNNKEL in the germline V gene (reference sequence). This CDR3 reads CASLYRSDNEQYF. The CDR3 coding sequence is TGTGCCAGCCTTTACAGGTCGGACAACGAGCAGTACTTC.

The chain carries TRBV27 and TRBJ1-5; 7 nucleotides agree with TRBD1. The V and J ends lost 3 bases and 8 bases, in that order; junction bases with no gene match: 4. The germline CDR1 and CDR2 sequences are MNHEY and SMNVEV (reference sequence). This CDR3 is 13 amino acids long. CDR3 sequence reads: CASSLRGREPQHF. CDR3 sequence (DNA): TGTGCCAGCAGTTTGAGGGGGCGCGAGCCCCAGCATTTT.

The rearrangement joins TRBV27 to TRBJ2-4; D is perhaps TRBD2 (7 bases). Trimming shortened V by 8 bases and J by 6 bases, and 26 bases separated the two germline ends. Per germline, CDR1 MNHEY and CDR2 SMNVEV (reference sequence). CDR3 length: 17 amino acids. CDR3: CASRGGTRDKKRNIQYF. The CDR3 coding sequence is TGTGCCAGCCGCGGGGGTACGCGGGACAAAAAAAGAAACATTCAGTACTTC.

The chain is built from TRBV15 and TRBJ2-1; 8 nucleotides align to TRBD2. Unmatched junction bases numbered 12, after V lost 5 bases and J lost 9 bases. Germline CDR1 and CDR2: LNHNV and YYDKDF (reference sequence). The CDR3 extends over 15 amino acids. For the CDR3, the DNA is TGTGCCACCAGCCCGTTGGGTAGCGGGAATGGTGAGCAGTTCTTC. Translated: CATSPLGSGNGEQFF. Full variable domain (rest looked up from reference TRBV15 and TRBJ2-1): DAMVIQNPRYQVTQFGKPVTLSCSQTLNHNVMYWYQQKSSQAPKLLFHYYDKDFNNEADTPDNFQSRRPNTSFCFLDIRSPGLGDTAMYLCATSPLGSGNGEQFFGPGTRLTVL.